This T cell receptor beta chain was captured by sequencing in a study of T cell responses to AZD1222 COVID-19 vaccine. For the study at large: Recipients boosted at about 4 weeks or about 12 weeks are pooled. Findings and limits, study-wide: Donors were largely white British and mainly female; clonal diversity was possibly underestimated. Spike as a whole was targeted by vaccine-associated CD4 TCRs, dominant at 160-218 and 743-854.

Per the germline V gene, CDR1 is SGHDN and CDR2 is FVKESK. The CDR3 extends over 11 amino acids. Trimming left V 5 bases short and J 1 base short, with 0 bases between. The method was immunoSEQ multiplex PCR; TCRdb's version includes in-frame clones alone and lacks a portion of them. The sample holds 150,000 or so clones, about 93% seen once. On this clone: The antigen is not known.

The sequence came from an adult in good health. This sequence joins TRBV14 and TRBJ2-1; D not certain. The specimen comprised peripheral blood, sampled on day 0 of AZD1222 vaccination. For the CDR3, the DNA is TGTGCCAGCAGCTCCTACAATGAGCAGTTCTTC. This encodes CASSSYNEQFF.